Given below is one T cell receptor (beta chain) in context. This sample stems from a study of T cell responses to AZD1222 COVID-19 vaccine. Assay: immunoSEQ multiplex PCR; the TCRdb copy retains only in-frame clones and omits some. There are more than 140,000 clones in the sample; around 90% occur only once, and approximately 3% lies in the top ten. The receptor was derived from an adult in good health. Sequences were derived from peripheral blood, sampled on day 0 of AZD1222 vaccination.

The CDR3 is CASSLASGSADTQYF. For the CDR3, the DNA is TGTGCCAGCAGCTTAGCTAGCGGGAGTGCAGATACGCAGTATTTT. V usage is TRBV7-9 and J usage is TRBJ2-3; 9 bases agree with TRBD2. The CDR3 contains 15 residues. The V gene's germline CDR1 is SEHNR and CDR2 FQNEAQ (reference sequence). The V segment lost 0 bases and the J segment 4 bases; nucleotides outside the gene matches: 2.